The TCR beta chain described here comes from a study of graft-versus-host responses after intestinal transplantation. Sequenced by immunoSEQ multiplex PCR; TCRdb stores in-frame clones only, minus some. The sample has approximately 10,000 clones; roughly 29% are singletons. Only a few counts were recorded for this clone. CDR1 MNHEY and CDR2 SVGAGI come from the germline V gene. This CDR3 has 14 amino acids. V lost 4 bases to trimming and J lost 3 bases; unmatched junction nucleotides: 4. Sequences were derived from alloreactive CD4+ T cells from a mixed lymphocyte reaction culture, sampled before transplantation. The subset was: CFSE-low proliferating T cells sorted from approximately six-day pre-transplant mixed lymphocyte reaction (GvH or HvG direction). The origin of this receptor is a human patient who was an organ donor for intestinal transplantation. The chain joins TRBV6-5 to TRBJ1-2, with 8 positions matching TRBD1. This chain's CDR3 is CASSSGQGHYGYTF. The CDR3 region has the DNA TGTGCCAGCAGTTCCGGACAGGGCCACTATGGCTACACCTTC.